The 18 T cell receptor beta chains listed next were all sequenced from one sample in a study of T cell responses to AZD1222 COVID-19 vaccine. Some clones are missing from TCRdb's copy, which holds only in-frame ones; the method was immunoSEQ multiplex PCR. The sample shows about 100,000 clones, 80% to 90% of them seen only once. Material: peripheral blood, obtained 28 days after the second AZD1222 dose. These receptors were taken from an adult who received the AZD1222 COVID-19 vaccine.

This chain links TRBV14 with TRBJ1-2, with TRBD1 matching 8 bases. The V gene end was trimmed by 4 bases and the J gene end by 4 bases; junction bases not matched to a gene: 5. This CDR3 contains 14 residues. Per germline, CDR1 SGHDN and CDR2 FVKESK. CDR3: CASSLMDRAYGYTF. CDR3 DNA: TGTGCCAGCAGCCTAATGGACAGGGCCTATGGCTACACCTTC.

V usage is TRBV2 and J usage is TRBJ1-2; tentative D call: TRBD1 (5 bases). Deletions cut 4 bases from V and 6 bases from J, with 15 bases between. The length of the CDR3 is 14 residues. Germline CDR1 SNHLY, CDR2 FYNNEI. In DNA form, the CDR3 reads TGTGCCAGCAGTGTGGCAGGGTTGGGGGATGGCTACACCTTC. Encoded protein: CASSVAGLGDGYTF.

Turning to this clone: Other DNA sequences in this specimen translate into the identical CDR3. The gene calls are TRBV5-1 and TRBJ2-3; D ambiguous. Germline CDR1 and CDR2: SGHRS and YFSETQ. This CDR3 contains 11 residues. V lost 4 bases and J lost 6, with 6 bases in between. The CDR3 here is CASSLEDTQYF. The DNA for the CDR3 is TGCGCCAGCAGCCTCGAGGATACGCAGTATTTT.

V usage is TRBV6-1 and J usage is TRBJ2-2; maybe TRBD2 (6 bases). Trimming pared 4 bases from V and 0 bases from J, leaving 12 bases between. Germline CDR1 is MNHNS and CDR2 is SASEGT. This CDR3 contains 16 residues. The CDR3 DNA sequence: TGTGCCAGCAGTGCTTATAGCGGAGCGAACACCGGGGAGCTGTTTTTT. This encodes CASSAYSGANTGELFF.

This clone was recorded once. The V and J genes are TRBV14 and TRBJ2-2; 12 bases agree with TRBD2. The trim removed 1 base at V and 4 bases at J, leaving 10 bases unmatched. This CDR3 comprises 19 residues. Germline V gene data show CDR1 as SGHDN and CDR2 as FVKESK. CDR3 protein: CASSQGPWTSGKATGELFF. The CDR3 DNA follows: TGTGCCAGCAGCCAAGGCCCCTGGACTAGCGGGAAAGCCACCGGGGAGCTGTTTTTT.

J is TRBJ1-1 and V is TRBV2; D might be TRBD1 (5 bases). The CDR3 loop spans 18 amino acids. The germline gives CDR1 SNHLY, CDR2 FYNNEI. The V end was cut by 4 bases, the J end by 5 bases, with 26 bases between. The CDR3 sequence: CASSATMPQQAGGTEAFF. Written as DNA, the CDR3 is TGTGCCAGCAGTGCTACAATGCCACAACAGGCGGGAGGGACTGAAGCTTTCTTT.

J is TRBJ2-7 and V is TRBV6-5, with 14 bases lining up with TRBD2. Germline loops: CDR1 MNHEY, CDR2 SVGAGI. Losses at the gene ends were 6 bases for V and 5 bases for J; bases not matched to a gene: 6. This CDR3 is 15 amino acids long. The CDR3 coding sequence is TGTGCCAGCAGCCCCTGGACTAGCGGGAGGAACGAGCAGTACTTC. Translated, it gives CASSPWTSGRNEQYF.

This clone was recorded once. The chain links TRBV12-5 to TRBJ1-1; unclear D gene. This CDR3 has 15 residues. V lost 3 bases and J 0 bases, leaving 11 bases between the germline ends. The V gene's germline CDR1 is LGHNT and CDR2 FRNRAP. The chain's CDR3 is CASGFLPSMNTEAFF. CDR3 DNA: TGTGCTAGTGGTTTCCTACCCTCAATGAACACTGAAGCTTTCTTT.

The chain is built from TRBV19 and TRBJ1-4; possible D gene TRBD1, 6 bases. The V end lost 8 bases, the J end lost 0 bases, and 16 bases lay between the germline ends. Germline CDR1 is LNHDA and CDR2 is SQIVND (reference sequence). This CDR3 region has 16 residues. CDR3 in amino acids: CASASGTYSTNEKLFF. The CDR3 DNA is TGTGCCAGTGCCTCCGGGACATATTCAACTAATGAAAAACTGTTTTTT. Using reference TRBV19 and TRBJ1-4 for the parts outside the CDR3, the full variable domain is DGGITQSPKYLFRKEGQNVTLSCEQNLNHDAMYWYRQDPGQGLRLIYYSQIVNDFQKGDIAEGYSVSREKKESFPLTVTSAQKNPTAFYLCASASGTYSTNEKLFFGSGTQLSVL.

This chain uses TRBV9 with TRBJ1-1; D is perhaps TRBD1 (5 bases). V was clipped by 4 bases and J by 6 bases, with 28 bases between them. CDR3 length equals 18 residues. CDR1 is SGDLS and CDR2 is YYNGEE in the germline V gene. The CDR3 bases are TGTGCCAGCAGCCACGGGACGGCCAAGGCCCCATCCAGGGCTGAAGCTTTCTTT. This translates into CASSHGTAKAPSRAEAFF.

The CDR3 protein is CASSLGRGSGTEAFF. In nucleotides, the CDR3 is TGTGCCAGCAGCTTGGGAAGGGGCTCGGGCACTGAAGCTTTCTTT. V gene TRBV5-4 combines with J gene TRBJ1-1; a weak D match, TRBD1 (5 bases). The CDR3 contains 15 residues. Trimming stripped 0 bases from V and 4 bases from J, with 13 bases between. Per germline, CDR1 SGHNT and CDR2 YYREEE (reference sequence).

The CDR3 loop reads CASSLGDLNTEAFF. The CDR3 DNA reads TGCGCCAGCAGCTTGGGAGACTTGAACACTGAAGCTTTCTTT. J is TRBJ1-1 and V is TRBV5-1; D is unclear. The germline V and J ends were trimmed by 0 bases and 0 bases, with 6 bases remaining between them. The CDR3 totals 14 residues. CDR1 is SGHRS and CDR2 is YFSETQ in the germline V gene.

The chain couples TRBV5-6 to TRBJ2-3; perhaps TRBD2 as D (6 bases). V was cut by 5 bases and J by 5 bases, with 21 bases left in between. The germline V gene encodes CDR1 SGHDT and CDR2 YYEEEE. CDR3 length equals 16 residues. This chain's CDR3 is CASSPGTLTAEDTQYF. CDR3 bases: TGTGCCAGCAGTCCAGGGACTCTAACAGCGGAAGATACGCAGTATTTT.

This clone was recorded once. The CDR3 loop reads CASSYRGSGNTIYF. The DNA of the CDR3 is TGTGCCAGTAGTTACCGGGGATCTGGAAACACCATATATTTT. The chain carries TRBV19 and TRBJ1-3; D not resolved. This CDR3 is 14 amino acids long. Germline values: CDR1 LNHDA, CDR2 SQIVND (reference sequence). Deletions cut 5 bases from V and 1 base from J, with 9 bases between.

Only one count was recorded for this clone. This sequence joins TRBV13 and TRBJ2-7; 8 bases map to TRBD2. With 4 bases clipped from V and 4 bases from J, the junction kept 9 bases outside the gene matches. Germline loops: CDR1 PRHDT, CDR2 FYEKMQ (reference sequence). This CDR3 region has 15 residues. In nucleotides, the CDR3 is TGTGCCAGCAGCTCCTCCCGGCGGGAGGTTTACGAGCAGTACTTC. Translation gives CASSSSRREVYEQYF.

This clone was counted once. This chain links TRBV6-5 with TRBJ1-6, with D possibly matching TRBD1 (6 bases). Germline CDR1 reads MNHEY; CDR2 reads SVGAGI. This CDR3 has 12 amino acids. V was pared by 4 bases and J by 8 bases, with 6 bases between. The CDR3 region is CASSWTDSPLHF. The CDR3 DNA reads TGTGCCAGCAGTTGGACAGATTCACCCCTCCACTTT.

This chain connects TRBV7-9 to TRBJ2-2; 12 bases match TRBD1. J lost 3 bases, V lost 5 bases, and 7 bases had no gene match. Germline V gene sequence: CDR1 SEHNR, CDR2 FQNEAQ (reference sequence). The CDR3 runs 17 residues. CDR3 nucleotide sequence: TGTGCCAGCAGCCCCGGGACAGGGGGCATTGACACCGGGGAGCTGTTTTTT. This codes for CASSPGTGGIDTGELFF. Supplemented by reference TRBV7-9 and TRBJ2-2, the full variable domain reads DTGVSQNPRHKITKRGQNVTFRCDPISEHNRLYWYRQTLGQGPEFLTYFQNEAQLEKSRLLSDRFSAERPKGSFSTLEIQRTEQGDSAMYLCASSPGTGGIDTGELFFGEGSRLTVL.

The rearrangement uses TRBV13 and TRBJ2-3; 7 positions agree with TRBD2. V lost 2 bases and J lost 1; bases outside the gene matches: 6. The germline V gene encodes CDR1 PRHDT and CDR2 FYEKMQ (reference sequence). The CDR3 contains 16 residues. Here the CDR3 DNA reads TGTGCCAGCAGCTTATTCCAACGGGAGGGCACAGATACGCAGTATTTT. Translation gives CASSLFQREGTDTQYF.